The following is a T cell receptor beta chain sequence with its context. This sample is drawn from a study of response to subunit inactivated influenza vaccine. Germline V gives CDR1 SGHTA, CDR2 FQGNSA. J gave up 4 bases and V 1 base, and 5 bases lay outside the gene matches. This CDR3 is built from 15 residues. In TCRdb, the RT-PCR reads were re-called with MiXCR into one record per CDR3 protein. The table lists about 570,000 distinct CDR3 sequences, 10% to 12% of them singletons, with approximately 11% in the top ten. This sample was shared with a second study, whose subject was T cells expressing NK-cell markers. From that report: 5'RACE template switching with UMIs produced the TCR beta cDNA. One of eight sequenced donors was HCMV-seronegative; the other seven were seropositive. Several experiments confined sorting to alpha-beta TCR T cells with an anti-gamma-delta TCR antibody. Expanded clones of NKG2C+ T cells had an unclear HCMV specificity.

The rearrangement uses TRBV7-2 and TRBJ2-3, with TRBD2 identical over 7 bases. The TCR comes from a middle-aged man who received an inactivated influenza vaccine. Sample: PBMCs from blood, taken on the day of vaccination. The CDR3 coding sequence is TGTGCCAGCAGCTTAGACGGACTAGTATCAGATACGCAGTATTTT. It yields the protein CASSLDGLVSDTQYF.